This T cell receptor (beta chain) was identified during a study of blood T cells in healthy people across ages (dated by TCRdb to about 2015). For the wider study: In model experiments, template switching captured roughly one uniquely barcoded TCR beta cDNA molecule for every two T cells. The donors were divided into four age groups: young (average around 16 years), middle-aged (around 37), aged (under 70) and long-lived (82). To track age-related changes in TCR beta repertoire diversity, the study relied on deep sequencing normalized with unique cDNA molecular identifiers. To avoid experimental bias, donors of different ages were spread randomly across the sequencing lanes. Two additional independent replicas of 1 million unique cDNA reads from the same blood draw were analyzed for two donors (one aged 18 to 29 and one aged 80 or older). The paper's findings and limits, for the study overall: As age increased, observed TCR beta diversity per million T cells dropped in a roughly linear way, and a significant reduction was already evident by age 40. Compared with the aged group, the long-lived group had more naive CD4+ T cells, fewer expanded clones and increased TCR diversity, a pattern suggesting age selection. Estimates of total diversity based on one million sequenced T cells were regarded as lower bounds and as underestimates. Donor CMV infection status was unknown, potentially confounding age-related changes in expanded clonotypes. Conclusive comparison of naive and antigen-experienced compartments was prevented by the profiling of bulk unsorted PBMCs. A strong correlation was found between observed TCR beta diversity and the percentage of naive T cells measured by flow cytometry.

Donors were about 36 systemically healthy Caucasian individuals from Russia aged roughly 6 to 100 years. Each donor gave around 9.8 milliliters of peripheral blood, collected into EDTA-treated Vacutainer tubes. Ficoll-Paque density-gradient centrifugation was used to isolate PBMCs, with at least 7 million obtained per sample. Total RNA, at least 6 micrograms per sample, was extracted from PBMCs with Trizol reagent. The percentages of naive CD45RAhigh/CD27high T cells were determined by flow cytometry on a PBMC aliquot from every donor. Reading the germline V gene gives CDR1 SGHRS and CDR2 YFSETQ. Spanning cysteine to phenylalanine, the CDR3 consists of 15 amino acids. Only the CDR3 DNA stays, 45 bases, in frame from base 1. Receptors were amplified or captured by 5' RACE. A second PCR of roughly 6 to 11 cycles was run with a J-beta primer mix and a sample-barcoded 5' primer. Each TCR beta cDNA molecule received a unique molecular identifier from a template-switch 5' adaptor carrying 12 random nucleotides. Each sample yielded at least 2.5 million CDR3-containing paired-end reads. First-strand cDNA was synthesized from all RNA with the Mint cDNA synthesis kit, primed by a TRBC-specific oligonucleotide. After uracil-DNA glycosylase treatment, a first 18-cycle PCR used universal primers M1SS and BC2_uni_R on all cDNA. On the authors' methods: Each sample was normalized by randomly selecting 1 million high-quality reads, each carrying a distinct molecular identifier. Reads sharing molecular identifiers were discarded rather than binned into consensus sequences. CDR3 identification, clonotype clustering and error correction used MiTCR with a Q25 quality threshold and the strictest error-elimination algorithm. A nonparametric unseen species model using Euler transformation provided a lower-bound estimate of total TCR beta diversity. The public sequencing data were trimmed at Q25 with fastp and processed into clonotypes with MiXCR by TCRdb, which kept only in-frame beta chains. Records with the same CDR3 protein are collapsed into one entry carrying the most frequent genes and DNA. The V and J calls and clone size come from TCRdb's table, not from the authors' own analysis. This sample has 1.5 million to 2 million distinct CDR3 sequences in its table, and around 40% of those were observed once. 20% to 25% of the sample belongs to the ten largest clones.

This clonotype was detected ten times or more. It lacks a known antigen. One end of the junction varies from germline; a read error may be responsible. The sequencing input was blood. The chain links TRBV5-1 with TRBJ2-1, with TRBD1 matching 7 junction bases. This clonotype was sampled from a human donor in good health. The CDR3 reads as follows: CASSPRQGAYNEQFF. At the DNA level, the sequence is TGTGCCAGCAGCCCCAGGCAGGGGGCCTACAATGAGCAGTTCTTC.